The entry that follows covers one T cell receptor beta chain sequence. Its cognate antigen is unknown. The same CDR3 is also encoded by other DNA sequences in this sample. The CDR3 is made up of 13 amino acids. From germline, CDR1 is GTSNPN and CDR2 SVGIG (reference sequence). Trimming removed 1 base from V and 2 bases from J, with 6 bases in between. This sample was included in a study of cytomegalovirus exposure and HLA in healthy donors. Study-wide context: Later, an analysis reported that the approximately 120 validation repertoires had used the same platform as the 550 to 750 first-cohort repertoires. Notes on the study in general: Cytomegalovirus-associated status was assigned to about 180 TCR beta chains. A few chains linked to CMV were shown in vitro to be specific for CMV antigens.

TCRdb keeps only in-frame clones here, not all; method: immunoSEQ multiplex PCR. The table has around 160,000 clones, around four fifths seen once. The donors were members of the validation cohort comprising 120 subjects, separate from the roughly 680-subject first cohort. This sequence originates from a man aged 30 to 39 in good health and CMV-seropositive. The chain carries TRBV30 and TRBJ1-5; D is ambiguous. Sequencing was carried out using PBMCs. CDR3 in amino acids: CAWSDRGNQPQHF. The CDR3 DNA reads as TGTGCCTGGAGTGACCGGGGCAATCAGCCCCAGCATTTT.